The 24 T cell receptor beta chains below all came from one sample that was sequenced in a study of OX40 agonist ivuxolimab in advanced cancers. The data were produced by immunoSEQ multiplex PCR, yet TCRdb's version contains in-frame clones alone and is incomplete. This sample has tens of thousands of clones, with about 88% found just once. Sequences were derived from CD4+ or CD8+ T cells sorted from blood, sampled in a trial of the OX40 agonist ivuxolimab. These receptors were collected from an adult with an advanced solid tumor such as melanoma, head and neck, liver or kidney cancer.

The chain combines TRBV28 with TRBJ2-7; 8 positions match TRBD2. The CDR3 sequence is 13 residues long. Losses at the gene ends were 4 bases for V and 9 bases for J; bases not matched to a gene: 8. CDR1 and CDR2 (germline): MDHEN, SYDVKM. The CDR3 nucleotides read TGTGCCAGCAGTTGGCGGGGGGCGCGGTTGCAGTACGTC. This gives the protein CASSWRGARLQYV.

J is TRBJ2-3 and V is TRBV9; 8 positions agree with TRBD1. The CDR3 covers 15 residues. Looked up from germline, CDR1 is SGDLS and CDR2 is YYNGEE. The ends lost 1 base at V and 4 bases at J; junction bases unmatched: 5. This CDR3 is CASSVTGGRSDTQYF. The DNA of the CDR3 is TGTGCCAGCAGCGTAACAGGGGGACGGTCAGATACGCAGTATTTT.

This sequence joins TRBV4-1 and TRBJ2-5; tentatively, D is TRBD1 or TRBD2 (5 bases each). CDR3 length: 17 residues. Germline V CDR1 and CDR2: MGHRA, YSYEKL. Trimming removed 4 bases at V and 0 bases at J, with 18 bases between. The CDR3 spells CASSRFGDRGYQETQYF. DNA of the CDR3: TGCGCCAGCAGCCGATTCGGGGACCGAGGATACCAAGAGACCCAGTACTTC.

J is TRBJ1-5 and V is TRBV7-2; D call uncertain. This CDR3 region has 13 residues. Trimming left V 4 bases short and J 7 bases short, with 11 bases between. Germline assignment: CDR1 SGHTA and CDR2 FQGNSA. The CDR3 protein is CASSSHAEQPQHF. The CDR3 DNA sequence: TGTGCCAGCAGCTCCCACGCGGAGCAGCCCCAGCATTTT.

The chain recombines TRBV25-1 with TRBJ2-3, with 7 positions matching TRBD1. CDR3 length equals 14 residues. CDR1 MGHDK and CDR2 SYGVNS come from the germline V gene. The V gene end was trimmed by 4 bases and the J gene end by 6 bases; junction bases not matched to a gene: 7. CDR3: CASSATGKGDTQYF. The CDR3 DNA sequence: TGTGCCAGCAGTGCGACAGGGAAAGGTGATACGCAGTATTTT.

V gene TRBV9 combines with J gene TRBJ2-1; tentatively, D is TRBD2 (5 bases). Deletions cut 3 bases from V and 2 bases from J, with 15 bases between. The CDR3 has 16 amino acids. Germline V lookup: CDR1 SGDLS, CDR2 YYNGEE. This chain's CDR3 is CASSARYEGTYNEQFF. The CDR3 nucleotides are TGTGCCAGCAGCGCGCGATATGAGGGTACCTACAATGAGCAGTTCTTC.

This clone has more than one count but fewer than ten. The gene calls are TRBV27 and TRBJ1-5, with a weak D call TRBD1 (5 bases). Germline-derived CDR1 and CDR2 are MNHEY and SMNVEV (reference sequence). V shed 2 bases and J shed 1 base, with 9 bases lying between them. CDR3 length: 15 amino acids. As DNA, the CDR3 is TGTGCCAGCAGTTTAGCAGGGTACAGCAATCAGCCCCAGCATTTT. It translates to CASSLAGYSNQPQHF.

CDR3 protein: CASSRTGTVNSGNTIYF. CDR3 in DNA: TGTGCCAGCTCTCGGACGGGGACGGTCAACTCTGGAAACACCATATATTTT. V gene TRBV2 combines with J gene TRBJ1-3; weak D call: TRBD1 (5 bases). The germline gives CDR1 SNHLY, CDR2 FYNNEI. The CDR3 consists of 17 residues. Trimming pared 8 bases from V and 0 bases from J, leaving 20 bases between.

V gene TRBV7-3 combines with J gene TRBJ2-7; D not certain. Deletions cut 5 bases from V and 9 bases from J, with 14 bases between. This CDR3 spans 12 amino acids. The V gene's germline CDR1 is SGHTA and CDR2 FQGTGA. The CDR3 sequence: CASSHGQERQYF. The CDR3 bases are TGTGCCAGCAGCCATGGGCAGGAAAGGCAGTACTTC. Using reference TRBV7-3 and TRBJ2-7 for the parts outside the CDR3, the full variable domain is GAGVSQTPSNKVTEKGKYVELRCDPISGHTALYWYRQSLGQGPEFLIYFQGTGAADDSGLPNDRFFAVRPEGSVSTLKIQRTERGDSAVYLCASSHGQERQYFGPGTRLTVT.

V usage is TRBV6-5 and J usage is TRBJ1-1; no clear D gene. The CDR3 contains 15 residues. From germline, CDR1 is MNHEY and CDR2 SVGAGI. V was pared by 2 bases and J by 0 bases, with 10 bases between. As DNA, the CDR3 is TGTGCCAGCAGTTACAGTTTCTCCATGAACACTGAAGCTTTCTTT. The encoded protein is CASSYSFSMNTEAFF.

The genes are TRBV27 and TRBJ1-1; D might be TRBD1 (5 bases). The CDR3 sequence is 17 residues long. Trimming cost V 5 bases and J 1 base, with 20 bases left between them. Looked up from germline, CDR1 is MNHEY and CDR2 is SMNVEV (reference sequence). CDR3 sequence: CASSADKGRIRNTEAFF. Here the CDR3 DNA reads TGTGCCAGCAGTGCCGACAAGGGGCGAATTAGGAACACTGAAGCTTTCTTT.

The sample holds one count of this clone. This rearrangement joins TRBV12-5 to TRBJ1-1; 8 bases fit TRBD1. The CDR3 is 18 amino acids. The V and J ends lost 4 bases and 0 bases, in that order; junction bases with no gene match: 13. CDR1 is LGHNT and CDR2 is FRNRAP in the germline V gene. The CDR3 sequence is CASGSTLGQGHMNTEAFF. CDR3 bases: TGTGCTAGTGGTTCCACCCTCGGACAGGGCCACATGAACACTGAAGCTTTCTTT.

This clone has just one count. This chain links TRBV9 with TRBJ2-1; 10 nucleotides align to TRBD1. Germline V gene lookup returns CDR1 SGDLS and CDR2 YYNGEE. The CDR3 totals 16 residues. The trim removed 0 bases at V and 2 bases at J, leaving 2 bases unmatched. Here the CDR3 reads CASSVAGQGAYNEQFF. DNA for the CDR3: TGTGCCAGCAGCGTAGCCGGACAGGGGGCCTACAATGAGCAGTTCTTC. The full variable domain, in which reference TRBV9 and TRBJ2-1 provide the parts outside the CDR3, is DSGVTQTPKHLITATGQRVTLRCSPRSGDLSVYWYQQSLDQGLQFLIQYYNGEERAKGNILERFSAQQFPDLHSELNLSSLELGDSALYFCASSVAGQGAYNEQFFGPGTRLTVL.

The chain couples TRBV13 to TRBJ1-2; no definite D call. The V end was cut by 0 bases, the J end by 8 bases, with 13 bases between. The germline CDR1 and CDR2 sequences are PRHDT and FYEKMQ (reference sequence). This CDR3 spans 14 amino acids. CDR3 DNA sequence: TGTGCCAGCAGCTTAGGCCTGTCGGGGTACGGCTACACCTTC. As protein: CASSLGLSGYGYTF. Filled out from reference TRBV13 and TRBJ1-2, the complete variable domain reads AAGVIQSPRHLIKEKRETATLKCYPIPRHDTVYWYQQGPGQDPQFLISFYEKMQSDKGSIPDRFSAQQFSDYHSELNMSSLELGDSALYFCASSLGLSGYGYTFGSGTRLTVV.

This CDR3 reads CASSGLLESQFF. The CDR3 region has the DNA TGTGCCAGCAGTGGCCTCCTAGAGTCTCAGTTCTTC. The rearrangement joins TRBV28 to TRBJ2-1; D gene unclear. The CDR3 length is 12 residues. The V and J ends lost 5 bases and 13 bases respectively, with 15 bases between them. CDR1 and CDR2 from the germline V gene are MDHEN and SYDVKM.

The rearrangement joins TRBV5-8 to TRBJ1-2, with TRBD1 identical over 9 bases. Germline assignment: CDR1 SGHTS and CDR2 YDEGEE. The CDR3 runs to 13 residues. CDR3 nucleotide sequence: TGTGCTTACGGGACGGGACAGGGTAACGGCTACACCTTC. It yields the protein CAYGTGQGNGYTF.

This chain links TRBV14 with TRBJ1-2; tentative D call: TRBD1 (5 bases). Germline CDR1 reads SGHDN; CDR2 reads FVKESK. The CDR3 has 13 residues. The V and J ends lost 4 bases and 2 bases respectively, with 8 bases between them. For the CDR3, the DNA is TGTGCCAGCAGCCCTACAGGAAACTATGGCTACACCTTC. This gives the protein CASSPTGNYGYTF.

The genes are TRBV6-6 and TRBJ2-1; D ambiguous. This CDR3 region has 13 residues. V was pared by 2 bases and J by 6 bases, with 8 bases between. Per the germline V gene, CDR1 is MNHNY and CDR2 is SVGAGI (reference sequence). CDR3 in amino acids: CASSYRHLNEQFF. CDR3 DNA: TGTGCCAGCAGTTACCGGCACCTCAATGAGCAGTTCTTC.

The rearrangement joins TRBV7-8 to TRBJ2-7; TRBD1 matches at 7 bases. The CDR3 spans 14 residues. V dropped 1 base and J dropped 3; count of bases not matched to a gene: 3. Germline V gene sequence: CDR1 SGHVS, CDR2 FQNEAQ. The CDR3 is CASSLGAGGYEQYF. For the CDR3, the DNA is TGTGCCAGCAGCTTAGGGGCAGGGGGCTACGAGCAGTACTTC.

This clone was picked up one time. The rearrangement uses TRBV2 and TRBJ2-1; possibly TRBD1 for D (6 bases). The V end lost 4 bases, the J end lost 4 bases, and 14 bases lay between the germline ends. CDR1 SNHLY and CDR2 FYNNEI come from the germline V gene. The CDR3 extends over 15 amino acids. The CDR3 coding sequence is TGTGCCAGCAGTGTGCTCCAGGGGTTATACAATGAGCAGTTCTTC. Translated: CASSVLQGLYNEQFF. Supplemented by reference TRBV2 and TRBJ2-1, the full variable domain reads EPEVTQTPSHQVTQMGQEVILRCVPISNHLYFYWYRQILGQKVEFLVSFYNNEISEKSEIFDDQFSVERPDGSNFTLKIRSTKLEDSAMYFCASSVLQGLYNEQFFGPGTRLTVL.

This sequence joins TRBV30 and TRBJ1-5; D may be TRBD1 (5 bases). Between the trimmed V and J ends, which lost 3 bases and 3 bases, there was a span of 15 bases. The CDR3 extends over 15 amino acids. Germline V gene data show CDR1 as GTSNPN and CDR2 as SVGIG (reference sequence). This CDR3 reads CAWRDTTGHNQPQHF. The CDR3 nucleotides are TGTGCCTGGAGGGACACCACTGGCCACAATCAGCCCCAGCATTTT.

The chain uses TRBV10-2 and TRBJ2-1; TRBD2 aligns across 8 bases. The V gene's germline CDR1 is WSHSY and CDR2 SAAADI. This CDR3 has 16 amino acids. J lost 0 bases, V lost 4 bases, and 5 bases had no gene match. CDR3 sequence reads: CASSVAGGHSYNEQFF. CDR3 sequence (DNA): TGCGCCAGCAGTGTGGCGGGGGGCCACTCCTACAATGAGCAGTTCTTC.

The chain joins TRBV5-1 to TRBJ2-1; D unclear. The CDR3 totals 15 residues. Trimming removed 0 bases from V and 7 bases from J, with 14 bases in between. The germline V gene encodes CDR1 SGHRS and CDR2 YFSETQ. The CDR3 DNA follows: TGCGCCAGCAGCTTGGGAAGTTCCCCGGTAAATGAGCAGTTCTTC. Encoded protein: CASSLGSSPVNEQFF.

The chain is built from TRBV7-2 and TRBJ2-6; 7 bases are shared with TRBD1. Looked up from germline, CDR1 is SGHTA and CDR2 is FQGNSA. Trimming removed 2 bases from V and 4 bases from J; junction bases left unmatched: 11. The length of the CDR3 is 18 residues. In nucleotides, the CDR3 is TGTGCCAGCAGCTTATTAGACAGGGCTTCGGGCGGGGCCAACGTCCTGACTTTC. It codes for CASSLLDRASGGANVLTF.